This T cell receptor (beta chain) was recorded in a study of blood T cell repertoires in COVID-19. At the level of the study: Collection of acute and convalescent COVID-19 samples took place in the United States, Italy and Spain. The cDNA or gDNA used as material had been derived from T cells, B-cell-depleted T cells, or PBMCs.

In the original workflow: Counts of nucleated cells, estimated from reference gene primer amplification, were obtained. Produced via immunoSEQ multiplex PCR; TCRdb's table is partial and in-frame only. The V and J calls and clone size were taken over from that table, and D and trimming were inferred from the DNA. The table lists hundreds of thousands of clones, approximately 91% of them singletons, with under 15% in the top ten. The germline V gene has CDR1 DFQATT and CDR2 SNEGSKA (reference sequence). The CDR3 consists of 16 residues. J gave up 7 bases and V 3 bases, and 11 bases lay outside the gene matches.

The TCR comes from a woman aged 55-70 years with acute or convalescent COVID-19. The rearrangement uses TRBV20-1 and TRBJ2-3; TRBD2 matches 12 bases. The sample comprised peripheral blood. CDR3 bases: TGCAGTGCTAGTGGGCTAGCGGGAGGGCCGTCGAATACGCAGTATTTT. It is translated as CSASGLAGGPSNTQYF.